These 25 T cell receptor beta chains were sequenced from one sample in a study of blood T cell repertoires in COVID-19. Only in-frame clones appear in the TCRdb table, and some are missing; sequencing was by immunoSEQ multiplex PCR. This sample has about 400,000 clones, with 70% to 90% found just once. The sample comprised peripheral blood. All receptors derive from a human donor in a cohort sampled during active COVID-19.

The chain links TRBV10-3 to TRBJ2-2, with D possibly matching TRBD2 (6 bases). The CDR3 loop spans 13 amino acids. Trimming cost V 10 bases and J 7 bases, with 16 bases left between them. From germline, CDR1 is ENHRY and CDR2 SYGVKD. The CDR3 sequence: CATTNGRGGELFF. For the CDR3, the DNA is TGTGCCACCACCAATGGGCGGGGCGGGGAGCTGTTTTTT.

This rearrangement joins TRBV28 to TRBJ2-3, with a possible D match to TRBD2 (5 bases). Germline CDR1 MDHEN, CDR2 SYDVKM. This CDR3 is built from 15 residues. Trimming removed 6 bases at V and 2 bases at J, with 15 bases between. CDR3 loop: CASRVGGGYTDTQYF. Here the CDR3 DNA reads TGTGCCAGCAGAGTCGGTGGAGGTTACACAGATACGCAGTATTTT.

The chain recombines TRBV5-1 with TRBJ1-1, with 7 bases fitting TRBD1. CDR3 length: 15 residues. Trimming removed 0 bases from V and 6 bases from J; junction bases left unmatched: 8. Germline assignment: CDR1 SGHRS and CDR2 YFSETQ. The CDR3 reads CASSLAAGGVAEAFF. The DNA of the CDR3 is TGCGCCAGCAGCTTGGCGGCAGGGGGAGTCGCTGAAGCTTTCTTT.

This chain uses TRBV4-2 with TRBJ1-6; 9 bases match TRBD1. V was clipped by 7 bases and J by 5 bases; unmatched bases: 18. The germline CDR1 and CDR2 sequences are LGHNA and YNFKEQ. This CDR3 spans 19 amino acids. The CDR3 DNA reads TGTGCCAGCACCGCCACCGGACCGGGACAGGGAATTGATAATTCACCCCTCCACTTT. Amino acids: CASTATGPGQGIDNSPLHF.

This clone was recorded once. The rearrangement uses TRBV7-8 and TRBJ1-2, with 7 bases matching TRBD1. The CDR3 spans 13 residues. The J segment lost 5 bases and the V segment lost 5 bases, leaving 5 bases of the junction unmatched. Per germline, CDR1 SGHVS and CDR2 FQNEAQ. Here the CDR3 reads CASSLEQGYGYTF. CDR3 coding DNA: TGTGCCAGCAGCCTCGAACAGGGGTATGGCTACACCTTC.

This rearrangement joins TRBV7-2 to TRBJ2-3; no firm D call. Between the trimmed V and J ends, which lost 0 bases and 4 bases, there was a span of 8 bases. CDR3 length: 14 amino acids. Per germline, CDR1 SGHTA and CDR2 FQGNSA. The CDR3 sequence: CASSLALAPDTQYF. The CDR3 DNA reads as TGTGCCAGCAGCTTAGCGCTGGCTCCAGATACGCAGTATTTT.

At least ten counts were recorded for this clone. CDR3 sequence (DNA): TGTGCCAGCAGCTTTGCAGGGACCGGGGAGCTGTTTTTT. This gives the protein CASSFAGTGELFF. The gene calls are TRBV7-3 and TRBJ2-2, with D maybe TRBD1 (5 bases). The CDR3 sequence is 13 residues long. Germline V gene sequence: CDR1 SGHTA, CDR2 FQGTGA. Between the trimmed V and J ends, which lost 3 bases and 5 bases, there was a span of 7 bases. Full variable domain (remainder filled in from reference TRBV7-3 and TRBJ2-2): GAGVSQTPSNKVTEKGKYVELRCDPISGHTALYWYRQSLGQGPEFLIYFQGTGAADDSGLPNDRFFAVRPEGSVSTLKIQRTERGDSAVYLCASSFAGTGELFFGEGSRLTVL.

The rearrangement joins TRBV5-6 to TRBJ2-2; no firm D call. The V gene lost 2 bases and the J gene lost 2 bases, with 10 bases spanning the gap. Germline assignment: CDR1 SGHDT and CDR2 YYEEEE. The CDR3 has 15 residues. In DNA, the CDR3 is TGTGCCAGCAGCTTTTACGCGGTAAACACCGGGGAGCTGTTTTTT. Translated: CASSFYAVNTGELFF.

The chain is built from TRBV6-1 and TRBJ2-5, with 10 bases identical to TRBD1. Per germline, CDR1 MNHNS and CDR2 SASEGT. With V trimmed by 3 bases and J by 4 bases, 2 bases remained unmatched. The CDR3 consists of 14 residues. The CDR3 region has the DNA TGTGCCAGCAGTGATGGACAGGGGGGAGAGACCCAGTACTTC. Translating it yields CASSDGQGGETQYF.

CDR3 protein: CAISDRSINEQFF. The CDR3, as DNA: TGTGCCATCAGTGATCGCAGTATCAATGAGCAGTTCTTC. J is TRBJ2-1 and V is TRBV10-3; D is ambiguous. Germline V gene sequence: CDR1 ENHRY, CDR2 SYGVKD. The CDR3 extends over 13 amino acids. V dropped 3 bases and J dropped 6 bases, with 9 bases sitting between them.

The chain is built from TRBV19 and TRBJ1-1; a weak D match, TRBD1 (6 bases). This CDR3 is 12 amino acids long. Trimming took off 8 bases at V and 8 bases at J, with 15 bases between the two ends. In germline, CDR1 is LNHDA, CDR2 SQIVND (reference sequence). The CDR3 is CASGRDTAEAFF. CDR3 DNA: TGTGCCAGTGGCCGGGACACCGCAGAAGCTTTCTTT.

V is TRBV4-2 and J is TRBJ2-5; TRBD1 agrees at 7 bases. J lost 4 bases, V lost 4 bases, and 6 bases had no gene match. This CDR3 spans 14 amino acids. Per germline, CDR1 LGHNA and CDR2 YNFKEQ. The CDR3 region has the DNA TGTGCCAGCAGCCCGACAGGGAATCGAGAGACCCAGTACTTC. This sequence encodes CASSPTGNRETQYF.

This chain connects TRBV7-2 to TRBJ2-1; D is uncertain. The CDR3 length is 15 residues. The germline V gene encodes CDR1 SGHTA and CDR2 FQGNSA. The V end lost 5 bases, the J end lost 0 bases, and 11 bases lay between the germline ends. CDR3 protein: CASSANGPSYNEQFF. CDR3 DNA sequence: TGTGCCAGCAGCGCTAATGGGCCCTCCTACAATGAGCAGTTCTTC.

The rearrangement links TRBV6-1 to TRBJ1-6; 10 bases fit TRBD1. CDR1 MNHNS and CDR2 SASEGT come from the germline V gene. The V gene end was trimmed by 1 base and the J gene end by 10 bases; junction bases not matched to a gene: 10. The length of the CDR3 is 17 residues. The CDR3 DNA sequence: TGTGCCAGCAGTGAAGGGAGACAGGGGGCGGGTAGGTCACCCCTCCACTTT. Amino acids: CASSEGRQGAGRSPLHF.

The genes are TRBV30 and TRBJ2-2, with 11 bases fitting TRBD1. Germline loops: CDR1 GTSNPN, CDR2 SVGIG (reference sequence). The V and J ends lost 8 bases and 5 bases, in that order; junction bases with no gene match: 13. The CDR3 length is 16 residues. Here the CDR3 reads CALTGTGGLGTGELFF. CDR3 DNA: TGTGCCCTTACCGGGACAGGGGGATTGGGGACCGGGGAGCTGTTTTTT.

The V and J genes are TRBV5-1 and TRBJ2-1, with TRBD1 matching 9 bases. The CDR3 runs 15 residues. CDR1 SGHRS and CDR2 YFSETQ come from the germline V gene. V shed 2 bases and J 9 bases; nucleotides not matched to a gene: 9. Here the CDR3 reads CASSLSGTGRTEQFF. The DNA for the CDR3 is TGCGCCAGCAGCTTATCCGGGACAGGGCGTACTGAGCAGTTCTTC.

V and J are TRBV28 and TRBJ1-2; no firm D call. The CDR3 has 12 residues. CDR1 and CDR2 from the germline V gene are MDHEN and SYDVKM. V lost 8 bases, J lost 5 bases, and 12 bases lay in between. In DNA form, the CDR3 reads TGTGCCAGCCAGAACTATGGGTATGGCTACACCTTC. Its protein is CASQNYGYGYTF.

This clone was counted a few times. This sequence joins TRBV6-2 or TRBV6-3 and TRBJ1-2; 9 bases map to TRBD1. This CDR3 is built from 16 residues. Germline V CDR1 and CDR2: MNHEY, SVGEGT. The J segment lost 4 bases and the V segment lost 6 bases, leaving 12 bases of the junction unmatched. CDR3 amino acids: CASSQTPGTGIYGYTF. The CDR3 bases are TGTGCCAGCAGCCAAACACCCGGGACAGGGATCTATGGCTACACCTTC.

The V call is TRBV21-1, the J call TRBJ1-1. TRBV21-1 has pseudogene status. This CDR3 has 14 amino acids. The CDR3 DNA follows: TGTGCCAGCAGCAAAGCTAGCACGGACACTGAAGCTTTCTTT. As protein: CASSKASTDTEAFF.

This sequence joins TRBV5-1 and TRBJ2-5; weak D call: TRBD2 (5 bases). Germline V gives CDR1 SGHRS, CDR2 YFSETQ. CDR3 length equals 15 residues. V shed 6 bases and J shed 2 bases, with 17 bases lying between them. CDR3: CASTPTYRRQETQYF. The CDR3 DNA sequence: TGCGCCAGCACCCCCACATACCGGAGGCAAGAGACCCAGTACTTC. The entire variable domain, with the rest obtained from reference TRBV5-1 and TRBJ2-5, is as follows: KAGVTQTPRYLIKTRGQQVTLSCSPISGHRSVSWYQQTPGQGLQFLFEYFSETQRNKGNFPGRFSGRQFSNSRSEMNVSTLELGDSALYLCASTPTYRRQETQYFGPGTRLLVL.

A remark on this clone: Other DNA sequences from this sample encode an identical CDR3 as well. The chain recombines TRBV4-1 with TRBJ2-7; TRBD1 matches at 7 bases. Germline V CDR1 and CDR2: MGHRA, YSYEKL. V shed 1 base, J shed 2 bases, and the junction held 2 bases outside the gene matches. The CDR3 loop spans 14 amino acids. The CDR3 DNA follows: TGCGCCAGCAGCCAAGTTCAGGGGGCCTACGAGCAGTACTTC. Amino acid sequence: CASSQVQGAYEQYF.

The chain carries TRBV7-2 and TRBJ2-3; 10 bases are shared with TRBD2. Per the germline V gene, CDR1 is SGHTA and CDR2 is FQGNSA. V lost 5 bases to trimming and J lost 10 bases; unmatched junction nucleotides: 12. The CDR3 is made up of 15 amino acids. The DNA of the CDR3 is TGTGCCAGCAGCCCAAAAGCGGGGGGGACGCGGGCGCAGTATTTT. Translating gives CASSPKAGGTRAQYF.

The chain combines TRBV19 with TRBJ1-5; 7 positions match TRBD1. Germline V CDR1 and CDR2: LNHDA, SQIVND (reference sequence). The junction had 10 bases not matched to a gene; V was cut back by 5 bases and J by 9 bases. The length of the CDR3 is 14 residues. The CDR3 DNA reads as TGTGCCAGTAGTCCTGGGACAGTTATGGTGCCCCAGCATTTT. Translated, it gives CASSPGTVMVPQHF.

The V gene is TRBV10-3, the J gene TRBJ2-3, with 9 bases matching TRBD2. The trim removed 6 bases at V and 2 bases at J, leaving 3 bases unmatched. Germline CDR1 reads ENHRY; CDR2 reads SYGVKD. The CDR3 length is 14 residues. This CDR3 is CAIRTSGITDTQYF. The CDR3 nucleotides are TGTGCCATCAGGACTAGCGGTATCACAGATACGCAGTATTTT.

The chain combines TRBV7-9 with TRBJ2-7, with TRBD1 matching 8 bases. The V gene's germline CDR1 is SEHNR and CDR2 FQNEAQ (reference sequence). CDR3 length equals 13 residues. The V segment lost 5 bases and the J segment 12 bases; nucleotides outside the gene matches: 12. In DNA form, the CDR3 reads TGTGCCAGCAGCCGAGGTGGACAGGGTAGGTGGTACTTC. Protein: CASSRGGQGRWYF.